The 27 T cell receptor beta chains below come from one sample, sequenced in a study of T cell repertoires and HLA-DP antigens. These TCRs' antigens remain unknown. Measured with immunoSEQ multiplex PCR; TCRdb has only the in-frame clones, and not every one. The sample has 85,000 to 90,000 clones, approximately 86% seen once. Sequencing was done on a sample of CD4+ T cells from PBMCs. The receptors were gathered from a man aged 45-65 years in good health and CMV-seronegative.

The DNA of the CDR3 is TGTGCCAGCAGCTTATGGCAGAACACTGAAGCTTTCTTT. Protein product: CASSLWQNTEAFF. The J gene is TRBJ1-1, the V gene TRBV7-2; D ambiguous. The ends were cut back, 2 bases at V and 1 base at J, with 5 bases in the middle. The CDR3 sequence is 13 residues long. Per the germline V gene, CDR1 is SGHTA and CDR2 is FQGNSA.

This chain links TRBV10-2 with TRBJ2-7; no definite D call. Germline V gives CDR1 WSHSY, CDR2 SAAADI. The CDR3 loop spans 13 amino acids. Trimming removed 2 bases from V and 4 bases from J, with 9 bases in between. CDR3 sequence (DNA): TGCGCCAGCAGTGAGAGTTGGGGTTACGAGCAGTACTTC. This gives the protein CASSESWGYEQYF.

The rearrangement joins TRBV7-2 to TRBJ2-2; the D is unclear. The CDR3 runs 15 residues. The germline CDR1 and CDR2 sequences are SGHTA and FQGNSA. Trimming pared 0 bases from V and 2 bases from J, leaving 7 bases between. DNA of the CDR3: TGTGCCAGCAGCTTAGCCGCCCGAAACACCGGGGAGCTGTTTTTT. Protein: CASSLAARNTGELFF.

V usage is TRBV4-3 and J usage is TRBJ1-1; D is perhaps TRBD1 (5 bases). The CDR3 has 13 residues. Germline values: CDR1 LGHNA, CDR2 YSLEER. The ends were cut back, 4 bases at V and 4 bases at J, with 10 bases in the middle. The CDR3 sequence: CASSLDRGTEAFF. CDR3 DNA sequence: TGCGCCAGCAGCCTTGACAGAGGCACTGAAGCTTTCTTT.

The genes are TRBV6-4 and TRBJ1-1; 7 bases map to TRBD1. Germline-derived CDR1 and CDR2 are MRHNA and SNTAGT. V lost 5 bases and J lost 0; bases outside the gene matches: 6. This CDR3 spans 15 amino acids. CDR3 protein: CASSPDRFMNTEAFF. The DNA of the CDR3 is TGTGCCAGCAGTCCGGACAGGTTCATGAACACTGAAGCTTTCTTT.

V is TRBV15 and J is TRBJ2-1; D is unresolved. CDR1 LNHNV and CDR2 YYDKDF come from the germline V gene (reference sequence). V lost 0 bases and J lost 5, with 8 bases in between. The CDR3 has 14 amino acids. CDR3 residues: CATSRDRLDNEQFF. The CDR3 nucleotides read TGTGCCACCAGCAGAGATCGACTGGACAATGAGCAGTTCTTC.

Turning to this clone: Other DNA sequences of this sample code for an identical CDR3. V is TRBV18 and J is TRBJ1-4; 8 bases line up with TRBD1. The V gene's germline CDR1 is KGHSH and CDR2 LQKENI. CDR3 size: 14 residues. V lost 4 bases and J lost 7; bases outside the gene matches: 5. CDR3 bases: TGTGCCAGCTCACGGGGGACAGGAAGTGAAAAACTGTTTTTT. This gives the protein CASSRGTGSEKLFF. The whole variable domain, filled in from reference TRBV18 and TRBJ1-4, reads NAGVMQNPRHLVRRRGQEARLRCSPMKGHSHVYWYRQLPEEGLKFMVYLQKENIIDESGMPKERFSAEFPKEGPSILRIQQVVRGDSAAYFCASSRGTGSEKLFFGSGTQLSVL.

The rearrangement links TRBV5-5 to TRBJ1-5; D uncertain. This CDR3 has 14 residues. V lost 4 bases and J lost 0, with 8 bases in between. Per the germline V gene, CDR1 is SGHKS and CDR2 is YYEKEE (reference sequence). CDR3 residues: CASSHSSSNQPQHF. The CDR3 region has the DNA TGTGCCAGCAGCCACTCCAGTAGCAATCAGCCCCAGCATTTT.

This clone was detected a few times. The V gene is TRBV2, the J gene TRBJ1-4; no clear D gene. Germline V CDR1 and CDR2: SNHLY, FYNNEI. V shed 7 bases and J shed 0 bases, with 9 bases lying between them. The CDR3 has 14 amino acids. The CDR3 loop reads CASTSSTTNEKLFF. In DNA, the CDR3 is TGTGCCAGCACTTCCAGCACAACTAATGAAAAACTGTTTTTT. Looking up the rest from reference TRBV2 and TRBJ1-4 gives the full variable domain: EPEVTQTPSHQVTQMGQEVILRCVPISNHLYFYWYRQILGQKVEFLVSFYNNEISEKSEIFDDQFSVERPDGSNFTLKIRSTKLEDSAMYFCASTSSTTNEKLFFGSGTQLSVL.

V is TRBV18 and J is TRBJ2-7; D could derive from TRBD1 or TRBD2 (6 bases each). Trimming took off 3 bases at V and 5 bases at J, with 20 bases between the two ends. The length of the CDR3 is 16 residues. The germline CDR1 and CDR2 sequences are KGHSH and LQKENI. This CDR3 is CASSPNIPGARDEQYF. The CDR3 DNA reads TGTGCCAGCTCACCCAATATCCCGGGGGCTAGGGACGAGCAGTACTTC.

The V gene is TRBV7-8, the J gene TRBJ1-6, with a weak D call TRBD1 (5 bases). Germline V gene data show CDR1 as SGHVS and CDR2 as FQNEAQ. The CDR3 sequence is 16 residues long. V was pared by 6 bases and J by 5 bases, with 17 bases between. This CDR3 is CASRGPRTSNNSPLHF. CDR3 coding DNA: TGTGCCAGCAGGGGGCCACGGACATCTAATAATTCACCCCTCCACTTT.

The chain's CDR3 is CASSLQKSTEAFF. Here the CDR3 DNA reads TGTGCCAGCAGCCTACAAAAGAGCACTGAAGCTTTCTTT. The V call is TRBV6-6, the J call TRBJ1-1; D unresolved. CDR3 length: 13 amino acids. Trimming shortened V by 6 bases and J by 4 bases, and 12 bases separated the two germline ends. Germline loops: CDR1 MNHNY, CDR2 SVGAGI (reference sequence).

The J gene is TRBJ2-7, the V gene TRBV7-8, with 9 bases identical to TRBD2. The junction had 13 bases not matched to a gene; V was cut back by 4 bases and J by 6 bases. Per the germline V gene, CDR1 is SGHVS and CDR2 is FQNEAQ. The CDR3 spans 16 residues. CDR3: CASSSPWREGRSEQYF. Here the CDR3 DNA reads TGTGCCAGCAGCTCCCCCTGGCGGGAGGGCCGTAGCGAGCAGTACTTC.

V usage is TRBV2 and J usage is TRBJ2-5; perhaps TRBD2 as D (6 bases). This CDR3 has 11 residues. Trimming pared 9 bases from V and 4 bases from J, leaving 9 bases between. Looked up from germline, CDR1 is SNHLY and CDR2 is FYNNEI. CDR3: CARGGGETQYF. In nucleotides, the CDR3 is TGTGCCAGGGGGGGAGGAGAGACCCAGTACTTC.

This chain joins TRBV19 and TRBJ2-7; maybe TRBD1 (5 bases). Germline-derived CDR1 and CDR2 are LNHDA and SQIVND (reference sequence). The CDR3 is made up of 13 amino acids. The V and J ends lost 3 bases and 4 bases respectively, with 10 bases between them. In DNA form, the CDR3 reads TGTGCCAGTAGTATCGGCAGGGCGTACGAGCAGTACTTC. Translation: CASSIGRAYEQYF. Together with reference TRBV19 and TRBJ2-7, the CDR3 gives the full variable domain: DGGITQSPKYLFRKEGQNVTLSCEQNLNHDAMYWYRQDPGQGLRLIYYSQIVNDFQKGDIAEGYSVSREKKESFPLTVTSAQKNPTAFYLCASSIGRAYEQYFGPGTRLTVT.

The rearrangement links TRBV9 to TRBJ1-5, with unresolved D. The length of the CDR3 is 15 residues. V lost 0 bases and J lost 2, with 9 bases in between. Germline V lookup: CDR1 SGDLS, CDR2 YYNGEE. Here the CDR3 reads CASSVGGEGNQPQHF. The CDR3 DNA sequence: TGTGCCAGCAGCGTAGGGGGAGAGGGCAATCAGCCCCAGCATTTT.

The V call is TRBV7-2, the J call TRBJ2-7, with D possibly matching TRBD2 (5 bases). Looked up from germline, CDR1 is SGHTA and CDR2 is FQGNSA. V shed 5 bases and J shed 1 base, with 12 bases lying between them. CDR3 length: 14 residues. The CDR3 spells CASSPHRGSYEQYF. The CDR3, as DNA: TGTGCCAGCAGCCCCCACCGGGGATCCTACGAGCAGTACTTC.

This chain uses TRBV5-4 with TRBJ2-3, with TRBD1 as a possible D gene (5 bases). CDR3 length equals 15 residues. The germline CDR1 and CDR2 sequences are SGHNT and YYREEE (reference sequence). V was cut by 4 bases and J by 0 bases, with 12 bases left in between. CDR3 sequence reads: CASSSGQRSTDTQYF. As DNA, the CDR3 is TGTGCCAGCAGCAGTGGACAAAGGAGCACAGATACGCAGTATTTT.

The chain carries TRBV19 and TRBJ1-2; a possible D gene is TRBD1 (5 bases). Looked up from germline, CDR1 is LNHDA and CDR2 is SQIVND (reference sequence). V lost 5 bases and J 4 bases, leaving 14 bases between the germline ends. CDR3 size: 14 residues. The CDR3 is CASSPRAGRYGYTF. In DNA, the CDR3 is TGTGCCAGTAGTCCCCGAGCAGGGCGCTATGGCTACACCTTC.

The CDR3 DNA is TGTGCCAGCAGCTTAGTTAACTACGAGCAGTACTTC. It codes for CASSLVNYEQYF. The chain is built from TRBV7-8 and TRBJ2-7; no clear D gene. The CDR3 length is 12 residues. CDR1 SGHVS and CDR2 FQNEAQ come from the germline V gene. V dropped 1 base and J dropped 3 bases, with 4 bases sitting between them.

This chain uses TRBV4-3 with TRBJ2-5; TRBD2 agrees at 11 bases. The junction had 2 bases not matched to a gene; V was cut back by 1 base and J by 4 bases. The CDR3 runs 15 residues. Germline V gene data show CDR1 as LGHNA and CDR2 as YSLEER. CDR3 protein: CASSQAGTSGETQYF. The CDR3 DNA follows: TGCGCCAGCAGCCAAGCCGGGACTAGCGGAGAGACCCAGTACTTC.

The chain combines TRBV9 with TRBJ2-1, with 7 bases lining up with TRBD2. The CDR3 is made up of 15 amino acids. The germline V gene has CDR1 SGDLS and CDR2 YYNGEE. Trimming cost V 0 bases and J 5 bases; bases outside gene matches: 5. CDR3 DNA sequence: TGTGCCAGCAGCGTAGGTGCTAGCGGAAACAATGAGCAGTTCTTC. The encoded protein is CASSVGASGNNEQFF.

In its sample, this clone was seen a few times. V is TRBV11-3 and J is TRBJ1-5; possibly TRBD1 for D (5 bases). Trimming removed 8 bases from V and 5 bases from J, with 19 bases in between. The CDR3 consists of 15 residues. The germline V gene encodes CDR1 SGHNT and CDR2 YENEEA. The CDR3 reads CASGALSRVDQPQHF. CDR3 coding DNA: TGTGCCAGCGGGGCCTTATCTCGGGTCGATCAGCCCCAGCATTTT.

By share, this clone ranks as medium-sized (0.01 to 0.1%). V is TRBV5-6 and J is TRBJ2-2; 8 bases are shared with TRBD2. Germline loops: CDR1 SGHDT, CDR2 YYEEEE. V was clipped by 4 bases and J by 4 bases; unmatched bases: 12. This CDR3 is 17 amino acids long. CDR3 nucleotides: TGTGCCAGCAGCGTATTTCAAGGACTAGCTTCCACCGGGGAGCTGTTTTTT. Protein sequence: CASSVFQGLASTGELFF.

CDR3 region: CASSPRTNYNEQFF. For the CDR3, the DNA is TGCGCCAGCAGCCCGAGGACCAACTACAATGAGCAGTTCTTC. The V and J genes are TRBV5-1 and TRBJ2-1; D remains ambiguous. With 4 bases removed from V and 3 bases from J, the gap between germline ends came to 11 bases. The CDR3 loop spans 14 amino acids. The germline gives CDR1 SGHRS, CDR2 YFSETQ. The entire variable domain, with the rest obtained from reference TRBV5-1 and TRBJ2-1, is as follows: KAGVTQTPRYLIKTRGQQVTLSCSPISGHRSVSWYQQTPGQGLQFLFEYFSETQRNKGNFPGRFSGRQFSNSRSEMNVSTLELGDSALYLCASSPRTNYNEQFFGPGTRLTVL.

The chain combines TRBV7-9 with TRBJ1-2; D is possibly TRBD1 (6 bases). There are 14 residues in the CDR3. The germline gives CDR1 SEHNR, CDR2 FQNEAQ (reference sequence). Trimming left V 5 bases short and J 7 bases short, with 17 bases between. The CDR3 bases are TGTGCCAGCAGCCCAACAGGGATCGTCTCTGGCTACACCTTC. As protein: CASSPTGIVSGYTF.

The rearrangement uses TRBV10-3 and TRBJ2-7, with 8 bases identical to TRBD1. The CDR3 is 15 residues long. J was trimmed by 4 bases and V by 3 bases; bases with no gene match: 8. Germline CDR1 and CDR2: ENHRY and SYGVKD. CDR3: CAISDQGAGGYEQYF. The CDR3 DNA follows: TGTGCCATCAGTGACCAGGGGGCCGGGGGATACGAGCAGTACTTC.